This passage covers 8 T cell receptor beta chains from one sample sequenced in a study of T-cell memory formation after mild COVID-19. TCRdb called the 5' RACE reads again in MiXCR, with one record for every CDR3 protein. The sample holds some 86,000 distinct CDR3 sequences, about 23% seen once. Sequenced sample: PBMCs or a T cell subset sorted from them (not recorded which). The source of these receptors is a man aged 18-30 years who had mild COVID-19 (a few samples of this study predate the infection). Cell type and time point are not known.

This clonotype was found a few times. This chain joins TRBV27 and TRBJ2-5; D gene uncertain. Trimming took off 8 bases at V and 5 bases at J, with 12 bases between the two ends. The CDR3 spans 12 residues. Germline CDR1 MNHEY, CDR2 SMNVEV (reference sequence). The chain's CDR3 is CASGFPRETQYF. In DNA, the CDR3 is TGTGCCAGCGGATTCCCCAGGGAGACCCAGTACTTC.

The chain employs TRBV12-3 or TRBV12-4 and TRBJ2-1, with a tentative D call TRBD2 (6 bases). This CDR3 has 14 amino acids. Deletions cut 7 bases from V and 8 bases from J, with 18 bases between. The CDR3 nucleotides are TGTGCCAGCACCGACCCCGGGGGAAACGATGAGCAGTTCTTC. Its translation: CASTDPGGNDEQFF.

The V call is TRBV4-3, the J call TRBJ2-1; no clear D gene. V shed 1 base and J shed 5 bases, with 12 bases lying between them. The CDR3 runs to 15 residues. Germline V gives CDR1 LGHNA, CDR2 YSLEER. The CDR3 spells CASSQGARINNEQFF. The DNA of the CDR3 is TGCGCCAGCAGCCAAGGGGCCAGGATTAACAATGAGCAGTTCTTC.

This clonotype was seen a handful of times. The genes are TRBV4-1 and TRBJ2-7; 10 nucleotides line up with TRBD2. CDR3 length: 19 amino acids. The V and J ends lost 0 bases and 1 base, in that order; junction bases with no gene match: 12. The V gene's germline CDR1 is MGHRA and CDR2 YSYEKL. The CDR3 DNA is TGCGCCAGCAGCCAAGATTCCTGGTGGGGAGCGGGGGGGTCCTACGAGCAGTACGTC. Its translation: CASSQDSWWGAGGSYEQYV.

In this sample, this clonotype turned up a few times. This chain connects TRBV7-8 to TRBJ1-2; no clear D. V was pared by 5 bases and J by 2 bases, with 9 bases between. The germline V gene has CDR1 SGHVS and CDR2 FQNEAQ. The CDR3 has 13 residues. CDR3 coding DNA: TGTGCCAGCAGCCCCCTCTTGAACTATGGCTACACCTTC. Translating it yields CASSPLLNYGYTF.

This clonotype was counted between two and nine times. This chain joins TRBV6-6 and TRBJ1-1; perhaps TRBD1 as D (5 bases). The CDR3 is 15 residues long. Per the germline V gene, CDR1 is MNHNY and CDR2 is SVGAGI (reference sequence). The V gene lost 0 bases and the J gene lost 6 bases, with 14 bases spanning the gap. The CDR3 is CASSYSGASSAEAFF. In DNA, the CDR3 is TGTGCCAGCAGTTACTCTGGGGCCTCTTCGGCTGAAGCTTTCTTT.

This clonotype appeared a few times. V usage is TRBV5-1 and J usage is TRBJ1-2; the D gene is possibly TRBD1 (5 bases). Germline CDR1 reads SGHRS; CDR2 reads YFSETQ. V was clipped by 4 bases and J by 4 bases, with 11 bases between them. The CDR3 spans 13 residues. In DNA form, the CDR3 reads TGCGCCAGCAGCCCCGGGGGATTCTATGGCTACACCTTC. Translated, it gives CASSPGGFYGYTF.

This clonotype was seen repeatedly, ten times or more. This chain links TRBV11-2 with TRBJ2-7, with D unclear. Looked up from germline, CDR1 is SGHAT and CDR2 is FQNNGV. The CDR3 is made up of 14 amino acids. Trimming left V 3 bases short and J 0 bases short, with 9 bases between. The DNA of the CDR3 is TGTGCCAGCAGCTTCCCGGTGAGCTCCTACGAGCAGTACTTC. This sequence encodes CASSFPVSSYEQYF.